These T cell receptor beta chains were read from a single sample in a study of cytomegalovirus exposure and HLA in healthy donors. TCRdb's copy holds only in-frame clones and misses some; the assay was immunoSEQ multiplex PCR. The data show roughly 190,000 clones, over 60% seen once. The specimen sequenced was PBMCs. Receptors originate from a middle-aged woman in good health and CMV-seronegative. CDR3s include the opening cysteine and the closing phenylalanine or tryptophan. Fields, in order: V gene, clone size, J gene, D gene, CDR3 protein, CDR3 DNA. D genes are given only for firm matches. Size tells how often a clone was seen (once, few, many) or the class of an expanded clone, and some rows leave it out.

>TRBV4-3|.|TRBJ1-2|TRBD1
CASSLDRRIGGRGYTF
TGCGCCAGCAGCCTAGATCGGCGAATAGGGGGCCGGGGCTACACCTTC
>TRBV7-9|.|TRBJ1-5|TRBD1
CASSTGERPQHF
TGTGCCAGCAGCACAGGGGAGAGGCCCCAGCATTTT
>TRBV25-1|.|TRBJ2-1|.
CASREGGASGNEQFF
TGTGCCAGCAGAGAGGGGGGGGCCTCGGGGAATGAGCAGTTCTTC
>TRBV5-4|few|TRBJ2-1|TRBD2
CASSLGGSDEQFF
TGTGCCAGCAGCTTAGGCGGGAGCGATGAGCAGTTCTTC
>TRBV7-3|few|TRBJ1-2|.
CASSAQGGLGDYTF
TGTGCCAGCAGCGCGCAAGGGGGTCTGGGGGACTACACCTTC
>TRBV28|.|TRBJ1-2|TRBD1
CASSLGQVDYGYTF
TGTGCCAGCAGCCTGGGACAGGTCGACTATGGCTACACCTTC
>TRBV11-3|.|TRBJ2-3|TRBD2
CASSLVRLPLAGTSTDTQYF
TGTGCCAGCAGCTTAGTACGCCTTCCTTTAGCGGGAACTAGCACAGATACGCAGTATTTT
>TRBV27|.|TRBJ1-4|.
CATARGQGMDEKLFF
TGTGCCACCGCCCGGGGCCAGGGGATGGATGAAAAACTGTTTTTT
>TRBV5-8|.|TRBJ2-5|TRBD2
CASSFRLAGGWETQYF
TGTGCCAGCAGCTTTCGACTAGCGGGAGGTTGGGAGACCCAGTACTTC
>TRBV18|.|TRBJ2-7|.
CASSPGLTGYEQYF
TGTGCCAGCTCACCGGGGCTCACAGGTTACGAGCAGTACTTC
>TRBV30|once|TRBJ1-4|.
CAWSVQGLRVFF
TGTGCCTGGAGTGTACAGGGTCTAAGGGTGTTTTTT
>TRBV30|.|TRBJ1-1|.
CAWNKARNTEAFF
TGTGCCTGGAATAAAGCAAGAAACACTGAAGCTTTCTTT
>TRBV6-1|.|TRBJ2-1|TRBD1
CASSWGQGSYNEQFF
TGTGCCAGCTCCTGGGGACAGGGTTCCTACAATGAGCAGTTCTTC
>TRBV7-3|.|TRBJ2-5|TRBD1
CASSLNRGETQYF
TGTGCCAGCAGCTTAAACAGGGGAGAGACCCAGTACTTC
>TRBV30|.|TRBJ1-2|.
CAWSVTPRYGYTF
TGTGCCTGGAGTGTAACACCACGCTATGGCTACACCTTC
>TRBV7-2|.|TRBJ2-5|TRBD1
CASSRGQGGETQYF
TGTGCCAGCAGCCGAGGACAGGGTGGGGAGACCCAGTACTTC
>TRBV9|.|TRBJ2-3|.
CASSASADTQYF
TGTGCCAGCAGTGCGTCGGCAGATACGCAGTATTTT
>TRBV19|.|TRBJ1-1|TRBD1
CASSRDREKNTEAFF
TGTGCCAGTAGCCGGGACAGGGAGAAGAACACTGAAGCTTTCTTT
>TRBV5-6|.|TRBJ2-1|TRBD2
CASSSGTSGFNEQFF
TGTGCCAGCAGCTCCGGGACTAGCGGGTTCAATGAGCAGTTCTTC
>TRBV5-4|once|TRBJ2-3|TRBD1
CASSSDRVDTQYF
TGTGCCAGCAGCTCGGACAGGGTAGATACGCAGTATTTT
>TRBV18|few|TRBJ2-3|TRBD1
CASSPPLQGARTDTQYF
TGTGCCAGCTCACCACCGCTCCAGGGGGCTCGCACAGATACGCAGTATTTT
>TRBV30|.|TRBJ2-7|TRBD1
CAWRDRGYTYEQYF
TGTGCCTGGAGGGACAGGGGATACACCTACGAGCAGTACTTC
>TRBV7-2|.|TRBJ2-7|TRBD1
CASSPTPGGQGEYEQYF
TGTGCCAGCAGCCCCACCCCTGGGGGACAGGGGGAGTACGAGCAGTACTTC
>TRBV9|.|TRBJ1-2|TRBD1
CASSAIQGGYTF
TGTGCCAGCAGCGCTATACAGGGGGGCTACACCTTC
>TRBV19|.|TRBJ1-1|.
CASSSQGLNTEAFF
TGTGCCAGTAGTAGCCAGGGGTTGAACACTGAAGCTTTCTTT
>TRBV30|.|TRBJ2-1|.
CAWSWDNLKNEQFF
TGTGCCTGGAGTTGGGACAACTTGAAGAATGAGCAGTTCTTC
>TRBV5-1|.|TRBJ2-1|TRBD2
CASSASGSMAHNEQFF
TGCGCCAGCAGCGCTAGCGGGTCTATGGCCCACAATGAGCAGTTCTTC
>TRBV5-1|.|TRBJ1-2|TRBD1
CASSLETGEGNGYTF
TGCGCCAGCAGCTTAGAGACAGGGGAGGGGAATGGCTACACCTTC